This T cell receptor (beta chain) was found in a study of PD-1 blockade in classical Hodgkin lymphoma. Sequencing was performed with immunoSEQ multiplex PCR; in TCRdb, only in-frame clones are kept and a portion is missing. The sample contains 75,000 to 100,000 clones, roughly 84% of which appear only once. Study-wide results and caveats: Later analyses included only patients treated at least 1 year post-ASCT. Healthy donors were reported to have higher baseline TCR diversity than newly diagnosed patients. Complete responders had baseline diversity similar to newly diagnosed patients.

Exposure to brentuximab vedotin varied, and each patient had relapsed following autologous stem cell transplantation. This CDR3 has 17 amino acids. Germline assignment: CDR1 MNHEY and CDR2 SMNVEV (reference sequence). V gave up 5 bases and J gave up 2 bases; unmatched junction bases: 10. The sample holds one count of this clone. No antigen is known for it. This rearrangement joins TRBV27 to TRBJ2-7; 12 bases are shared with TRBD2. Sequencing used peripheral blood mononuclear cells (PBMCs), obtained at baseline. The source is a human donor with classical Hodgkin lymphoma. CDR3 DNA: TGTGCCAGCAGTCCTAGACTAGCGGGAGTACCCACCTACGAGCAGTACTTC. Its protein product is CASSPRLAGVPTYEQYF.